This TCR beta chain originates from a study of blood T cells in healthy people across ages. Study overall: About one barcoded TCR beta cDNA was captured per two T cells.

CDR3 length equals 12 residues. The ends were cut back, 0 bases at V and 7 bases at J, with 5 bases in the middle. CDR1 is SGDLS and CDR2 is YYNGEE in the germline V gene. There are a few counts of this clonotype. A second PCR, run for roughly 7 to 11 cycles, used a sample-barcoded 5' primer plus a J-beta primer mix. The authors tagged each cDNA molecule using a template-switch adaptor with 12 random nucleotides. Sequencing of every sample gave 3 million or more CDR3-containing paired-end reads. MiXCR, run by TCRdb on the 5' RACE reads, gives a single entry per CDR3 protein. Here the sample spans more than 500,000 distinct CDR3 sequences, approximately 30% being singletons.

The clonotype comes from a woman aged 65 to 85 in good health. The sequenced sample consisted of blood. The chain joins TRBV9 to TRBJ2-1, with D hard to call. The CDR3 loop is CASSVGSNEQFF. The DNA of the CDR3 is TGTGCCAGCAGCGTAGGGAGTAATGAGCAGTTCTTC. Filled out from reference TRBV9 and TRBJ2-1, the complete variable domain reads DSGVTQTPKHLITATGQRVTLRCSPRSGDLSVYWYQQSLDQGLQFLIQYYNGEERAKGNILERFSAQQFPDLHSELNLSSLELGDSALYFCASSVGSNEQFFGPGTRLTVL.